A single sample gave rise to the 21 T cell receptor beta chains below, sequenced in a study of T cell responses to AZD1222 COVID-19 vaccine. Clones were read by immunoSEQ multiplex PCR, and TCRdb kept only the in-frame ones, dropping some. The sample includes roughly 120,000 clones, 88% seen only once; the top ten take around 1.6%. The starting material was peripheral blood, obtained on day 0 of AZD1222 vaccination. The receptor set was obtained from an adult in good health.

This sequence joins TRBV4-1 and TRBJ1-4; 7 bases agree with TRBD1. Looked up from germline, CDR1 is MGHRA and CDR2 is YSYEKL. This CDR3 has 18 amino acids. V trimming: 4 bases; J trimming: 5 bases; junction bases outside the gene matches: 16. CDR3 loop: CASSRSTWVETGNEKLFF. CDR3 DNA: TGCGCCAGCAGCCGCTCAACCTGGGTGGAGACAGGGAATGAAAAACTGTTTTTT.

The V and J genes are TRBV5-1 and TRBJ1-1; no clear D gene. Germline-derived CDR1 and CDR2 are SGHRS and YFSETQ. V lost 3 bases, J lost 6 bases, and 15 bases lay in between. This CDR3 is 14 amino acids long. The CDR3 sequence: CASSWAGSLAEAFF. CDR3 bases: TGCGCCAGCAGCTGGGCCGGATCACTGGCTGAAGCTTTCTTT.

In DNA form, the CDR3 reads TGCGCCAGCAGCTCCGGGACTCCGAATGAAAAACTGTTTTTT. Translating it yields CASSSGTPNEKLFF. This chain uses TRBV5-1 with TRBJ1-4; possibly TRBD1 for D (5 bases). The V and J ends lost 3 bases and 5 bases respectively, with 11 bases between them. The length of the CDR3 is 14 residues. Germline assignment: CDR1 SGHRS and CDR2 YFSETQ.

This chain uses TRBV4-1 with TRBJ2-1, with D hard to call. Between the trimmed V and J ends, which lost 4 bases and 2 bases, there was a span of 12 bases. Per germline, CDR1 MGHRA and CDR2 YSYEKL. The CDR3 extends over 15 amino acids. In DNA, the CDR3 is TGCGCCAGCAGCCTTGACCCAGCCACCTACAATGAGCAGTTCTTC. Protein sequence: CASSLDPATYNEQFF.

V and J are TRBV28 and TRBJ1-1, with a possible D match to TRBD1 (5 bases). The CDR3 contains 16 residues. Trimming cost V 5 bases and J 5 bases, with 21 bases left between them. Germline V gene data show CDR1 as MDHEN and CDR2 as SYDVKM. The CDR3 DNA follows: TGTGCCAGCAGTCACGCTCGGGGGGGGTCAATGACTGAAGCTTTCTTT. It translates to CASSHARGGSMTEAFF.

A note on this clone: The identical CDR3 is also encoded by other nucleotide sequences in the sample. The chain has TRBV5-1 and TRBJ2-7, with D unclear. There are 11 residues in the CDR3. The V gene's germline CDR1 is SGHRS and CDR2 YFSETQ. Trimming took 1 base from V and 2 from J, leaving 1 base between them. DNA for the CDR3: TGCGCCAGCAGCTTGACCTACGAGCAGTACTTC. This encodes CASSLTYEQYF.

CDR3 coding DNA: TGTGCCAGCAGCTTAGTAGTAGCGGGAGAGCAGTACTTC. Its protein is CASSLVVAGEQYF. The chain links TRBV11-2 to TRBJ2-7, with 8 bases lining up with TRBD2. J lost 7 bases, V lost 1 base, and 3 bases had no gene match. From germline, CDR1 is SGHAT and CDR2 FQNNGV. CDR3 length equals 13 residues.

The chain has TRBV7-9 and TRBJ2-3, with D uncertain. Per the germline V gene, CDR1 is SEHNR and CDR2 is FQNEAQ (reference sequence). With 1 base removed from V and 5 bases from J, the gap between germline ends came to 4 bases. The CDR3 runs 12 residues. The CDR3 spells CASSLVGDTQYF. In DNA form, the CDR3 reads TGTGCCAGCAGCTTAGTTGGAGATACGCAGTATTTT.

The chain combines TRBV6-5 with TRBJ1-5; D gene unclear. CDR3 length equals 14 residues. The V gene lost 6 bases and the J gene lost 7 bases, with 16 bases spanning the gap. Germline CDR1 reads MNHEY; CDR2 reads SVGAGI. The CDR3 bases are TGTGCCAGCAGCCCGGAGGGTGGGTGGCAGCCCCAGCATTTT. It translates to CASSPEGGWQPQHF.

V usage is TRBV6-1 and J usage is TRBJ2-7; a possible D gene is TRBD2 (6 bases). V was cut by 5 bases and J by 0 bases, with 11 bases left in between. Germline CDR1 and CDR2: MNHNS and SASEGT. The CDR3 spans 14 residues. CDR3 region: CASSSWTTSYEQYF. CDR3 bases: TGTGCCAGCAGTTCGTGGACTACCTCCTACGAGCAGTACTTC.

The chain couples TRBV5-1 to TRBJ2-7; TRBD1 matches 7 bases. Germline lookup yields CDR1 SGHRS and CDR2 YFSETQ. This CDR3 has 14 amino acids. The V and J ends lost 1 base and 2 bases, in that order; junction bases with no gene match: 3. The CDR3 is CASSLSDRAYEQYF. The DNA for the CDR3 is TGCGCCAGCAGCTTGTCCGACAGGGCCTACGAGCAGTACTTC. The full variable domain, with the rest looked up from reference TRBV5-1 and TRBJ2-7, is KAGVTQTPRYLIKTRGQQVTLSCSPISGHRSVSWYQQTPGQGLQFLFEYFSETQRNKGNFPGRFSGRQFSNSRSEMNVSTLELGDSALYLCASSLSDRAYEQYFGPGTRLTVT.

The chain employs TRBV5-4 and TRBJ2-7; D may correspond to TRBD1 or TRBD2 (5 bases each). Trimming took off 4 bases at V and 5 bases at J, with 19 bases between the two ends. The CDR3 covers 15 residues. Germline V gene lookup returns CDR1 SGHNT and CDR2 YYREEE (reference sequence). CDR3 residues: CASSTYTGGLNEQYF. CDR3 coding DNA: TGTGCCAGCAGCACTTATACAGGCGGACTTAACGAGCAGTACTTC.

V usage is TRBV5-1 and J usage is TRBJ2-1; D may be TRBD1 (6 bases). The germline V and J ends were trimmed by 7 bases and 4 bases, with 21 bases remaining between them. This CDR3 has 16 amino acids. Germline V gene lookup returns CDR1 SGHRS and CDR2 YFSETQ. The CDR3 nucleotides read TGCGCCAGCGGCCCCGCAGGGGCGGATCCATACAATGAGCAGTTCTTC. Translated, it gives CASGPAGADPYNEQFF.

V and J are TRBV3-1 (or the pseudogene TRBV3-2) and TRBJ1-4; D remains ambiguous. V lost 5 bases, J lost 0 bases, and 22 bases lay in between. Germline assignment: CDR1 LGHDT and CDR2 YNNKEL (reference sequence). This CDR3 contains 19 residues. The CDR3 nucleotides are TGTGCCAGCAGCGAAATGGTGAGAGCAGTTAACCCAACTAATGAAAAACTGTTTTTT. It translates to CASSEMVRAVNPTNEKLFF.

This chain uses TRBV19 with TRBJ2-5; D gene ambiguous. Germline V lookup: CDR1 LNHDA, CDR2 SQIVND (reference sequence). The CDR3 loop spans 14 amino acids. Deletions cut 2 bases from V and 5 bases from J, with 12 bases between. The CDR3 spells CASSINPYIETQYF. CDR3 nucleotides: TGTGCCAGTAGTATAAATCCCTATATCGAGACCCAGTACTTC.

This clone has more than one count but fewer than ten. The chain has TRBV6-5 and TRBJ1-1; possibly TRBD1 for D (5 bases). Germline V CDR1 and CDR2: MNHEY, SVGAGI. V lost 0 bases and J 5 bases, leaving 13 bases between the germline ends. The CDR3 runs 15 residues. As DNA, the CDR3 is TGTGCCAGCAGTTACTCGAGGGGACGAGGAACTGAAGCTTTCTTT. As protein: CASSYSRGRGTEAFF.

This clone was seen once. V usage is TRBV6-5 and J usage is TRBJ1-1; no firm D call. The CDR3 has 14 amino acids. V was shortened by 4 bases and J by 1 base, with 10 bases between the two germline ends. Germline CDR1 reads MNHEY; CDR2 reads SVGAGI. CDR3 DNA sequence: TGTGCCAGCAGTTCCCGGAATCAGAACACTGAAGCTTTCTTT. Protein product: CASSSRNQNTEAFF.

This sequence joins TRBV30 and TRBJ1-1, with D possibly being TRBD1 (5 bases). Germline assignment: CDR1 GTSNPN and CDR2 SVGIG (reference sequence). The CDR3 has 12 residues. Trimming shortened V by 8 bases and J by 1 base, and 11 bases separated the two germline ends. CDR3 loop: CARDGPNTEAFF. CDR3 nucleotides: TGTGCCAGGGACGGTCCGAACACTGAAGCTTTCTTT. The variable domain in full, completed from reference TRBV30 and TRBJ1-1, reads SQTIHQWPATLVQPVGSPLSLECTVEGTSNPNLYWYRQAAGRGLQLLFYSVGIGQISSEVPQNLSASRPQDRQFILSSKKLLLSDSGFYLCARDGPNTEAFFGQGTRLTVV.

CDR3 protein: CASSLISGGTEAFF. For the CDR3, the DNA is TGTGCCAGCAGTCTCATATCAGGGGGTACTGAAGCTTTCTTT. The rearrangement uses TRBV28 and TRBJ1-1; 7 positions agree with TRBD1. CDR3 length: 14 residues. Trimming took 5 bases from V and 5 from J; bases not matched to a gene: 8. Germline-derived CDR1 and CDR2 are MDHEN and SYDVKM.

The genes are TRBV19 and TRBJ1-1; 7 nucleotides match TRBD1. The CDR3 length is 14 residues. V lost 4 bases to trimming and J lost 8 bases; unmatched junction nucleotides: 10. Germline CDR1 and CDR2: LNHDA and SQIVND (reference sequence). CDR3 nucleotide sequence: TGTGCCAGTAGTAATCTCGGCGGACAGGCGGAAGCTTTCTTT. It codes for CASSNLGGQAEAFF.

The chain carries TRBV6-5 and TRBJ1-2, with D tentatively TRBD1 (6 bases). V lost 6 bases and J 8 bases, leaving 19 bases between the germline ends. The CDR3 is 14 amino acids. CDR1 is MNHEY and CDR2 is SVGAGI in the germline V gene. CDR3 region: CASREGQPLLGYTF. The CDR3 DNA reads TGTGCCAGCAGAGAGGGACAACCCCTCCTGGGCTACACCTTC.